The present TCR beta chain was sequenced within a study of blood T cell repertoires in COVID-19. In the study overall: Specimens from acute and convalescent COVID-19 originated in the United States, Italy and Spain. Sample material is recorded as cDNA or gDNA derived from T cells, B-cell-depleted T cells, or PBMCs.

V trimming: 5 bases; J trimming: 5 bases; junction bases outside the gene matches: 9. The CDR3 contains 14 residues. Germline V lookup: CDR1 KGHSH, CDR2 LQKENI. Clones were read by immunoSEQ multiplex PCR, and TCRdb kept only the in-frame ones, dropping some. The sample lists some 250,000 clones, approximately 81% occurring once. Sequencing used peripheral blood. The chain joins TRBV18 to TRBJ2-7; 7 bases fit TRBD1. This sequence was found in a man aged 55 to 70 with acute or convalescent COVID-19. The CDR3 coding sequence is TGTGCCAGCTCAATCGCACAGGGGTCCAACGAGCAGTACTTC. Translation gives CASSIAQGSNEQYF.